These T cell receptor beta chains were read from a single sample in a study of neurological immune-mediated disorders. One entry per CDR3 protein results from TCRdb running MiXCR on the 5' RACE reads. The data show approximately 49,000 distinct CDR3 sequences, with 10% seen just once and less than 2% held by the top ten. Sequencing was carried out using PBMCs. Receptors originate from a woman in her thirties or forties in good health. CDR3s include the opening cysteine and the closing phenylalanine or tryptophan. Each record gives: V gene, clone size, CDR3 length, D gene, J gene, CDR3 DNA, CDR3 protein. The D gene is left open where the match is weak. Only some rows state a clone size, as once, few, many or a class for expanded clones.

V: TRBV10-3; size: many; length: 15; D: TRBD1; J: TRBJ1-1; DNA: TGTGCCATCAGTGAAAAACAGGGGGCGAAAGTGGAAGCTTTCTTT; CDR3: CAISEKQGAKVEAFF
V: TRBV6-6; size: NA; length: 14; D: TRBD1; J: TRBJ1-1; DNA: TGTGTCAGCAGTAAGACAGGGGCGGACACTGAAGCTCTCTTT; CDR3: CVSSKTGADTEALF
V: TRBV5-5; size: many; length: 14; D: NA; J: TRBJ2-2; DNA: TGTGCCAGCAGCTTGGTCCCTAGCACCGGGGAGCTGTTTTTT; CDR3: CASSLVPSTGELFF
V: TRBV4-3; size: many; length: 16; D: NA; J: TRBJ2-5; DNA: TGCGCCAGCAGCCTAAACCACGGACCGACCCAAGAGACCCAGTACTTC; CDR3: CASSLNHGPTQETQYF
V: TRBV7-2; size: many; length: 15; D: TRBD1; J: TRBJ1-5; DNA: TGTGCCAGCAGCTTCTACCGGGACAGTAATCAGCCCCAGCATTTT; CDR3: CASSFYRDSNQPQHF
V: TRBV5-1; size: many; length: 15; D: NA; J: TRBJ2-7; DNA: TGCGCCAGCAGCCTTCGGACTAGCGGACAGGGGGAGCAGTACTTC; CDR3: CASSLRTSGQGEQYF
V: TRBV5-1; size: many; length: 16; D: TRBD1; J: TRBJ2-5; DNA: TGCGCCAGCAGTTCCGGGACAGGGGGGTATCAAGAGACCCAGTACTTC; CDR3: CASSSGTGGYQETQYF
V: TRBV6-2/TRBV6-3; size: many; length: 15; D: TRBD2; J: TRBJ2-1; DNA: TGTGCCAGCACCGCTGGGACTAGCGGCTACAATGAGCAGTTCTTC; CDR3: CASTAGTSGYNEQFF
V: TRBV5-1; size: many; length: 13; D: NA; J: TRBJ2-7; DNA: TGCGCCAGCGGGAAACGGGGGCCCTACGAGCAGTACTTC; CDR3: CASGKRGPYEQYF
V: TRBV9; size: NA; length: 15; D: TRBD2; J: TRBJ2-5; DNA: TGTGCCAGTAGCCCAGTGGCTAGCGGACAAGAGACCCAGTACTTC; CDR3: CASSPVASGQETQYF
V: TRBV7-9; size: many; length: 16; D: TRBD1; J: TRBJ2-7; DNA: TGTGCCAGCAGCCGCACCGGGACAGGGAGATTCTACGAGCAGTACTTC; CDR3: CASSRTGTGRFYEQYF
V: TRBV12-3/TRBV12-4; size: many; length: 14; D: TRBD1; J: TRBJ1-2; DNA: TGTGCCAGCAGTCTTGACAGGGGCAAGTCGGGCTACACCTTC; CDR3: CASSLDRGKSGYTF
V: TRBV5-5; size: many; length: 15; D: TRBD2; J: TRBJ2-5; DNA: TGTGCCAGCAGCTTACTTAGCGGGGTGCGGGAGACCCAGTACTTC; CDR3: CASSLLSGVRETQYF
V: TRBV12-3/TRBV12-4; size: many; length: 14; D: TRBD1; J: TRBJ1-2; DNA: TGTGCCAGCAGTCTAAAACAGGGGGCAAGTGGCTACACCTTC; CDR3: CASSLKQGASGYTF
V: TRBV6-2/TRBV6-3; size: NA; length: 16; D: TRBD1; J: TRBJ2-7; DNA: TGTGCCAGCAGTTACTCGGGACAGGGCCCGAGAGGTGAGCAGTACTTC; CDR3: CASSYSGQGPRGEQYF
V: TRBV5-1; size: many; length: 15; D: NA; J: TRBJ2-5; DNA: TGCGCCAGCAGCTTGGAGCCGGGAGATTCGGAGACCCAGTACTTC; CDR3: CASSLEPGDSETQYF
V: TRBV5-1; size: many; length: 15; D: NA; J: TRBJ2-1; DNA: TGCGCCAGCAGCGTGGGGGCAGGGTTCAGTGATGAGCAGTTCTTC; CDR3: CASSVGAGFSDEQFF
V: TRBV6-1; size: many; length: 13; D: NA; J: TRBJ1-2; DNA: TGTGCCAGCAGTGAGTCAGGAACATATGGCTACACCTTC; CDR3: CASSESGTYGYTF
V: TRBV12-3/TRBV12-4; size: many; length: 19; D: TRBD2; J: TRBJ2-2; DNA: TGTGCCAGCACCCACCGTGAGGGACTAGCGGGAGGGAAGCACGGGGAGCTGTTTTTT; CDR3: CASTHREGLAGGKHGELFF
V: TRBV29-1; size: many; length: 14; D: TRBD1; J: TRBJ1-1; DNA: TGCAGCACAGCGCCGGGACAGGATAGGACTGAAGCTTTCTTT; CDR3: CSTAPGQDRTEAFF
V: TRBV29-1; size: many; length: 11; D: NA; J: TRBJ2-1; DNA: TGCAGCGTGTCCCTTTACAATGAGCAGTTCTTC; CDR3: CSVSLYNEQFF
V: TRBV7-8; size: many; length: 17; D: NA; J: TRBJ2-6; DNA: TGTGCCAGCAGCCGAAGATTAGGTTCACCTGGGGCCAACGTCCTGACTTTC; CDR3: CASSRRLGSPGANVLTF
V: TRBV7-2; size: many; length: 16; D: NA; J: TRBJ1-6; DNA: TGTGCCAGCAGTTCCGGGCCTTTCTCCTATAATTCACCCCTCCACTTT; CDR3: CASSSGPFSYNSPLHF
V: TRBV12-3/TRBV12-4; size: many; length: 15; D: TRBD2; J: TRBJ2-3; DNA: TGTGCCAGCAGACCTAGCGGGAGGGCCCCAGATACGCAGTATTTT; CDR3: CASRPSGRAPDTQYF
V: TRBV5-8; size: many; length: 13; D: TRBD1; J: TRBJ2-4; DNA: TGTGCCAGCAGCTTGGATCGGACGGACAGGGAGTACTTC; CDR3: CASSLDRTDREYF
V: TRBV5-6; size: many; length: 11; D: NA; J: TRBJ2-3; DNA: TGTGCCAGCAGGATACAGAATACGCAGTATTTT; CDR3: CASRIQNTQYF
V: TRBV7-2; size: many; length: 15; D: NA; J: TRBJ2-2; DNA: TGTGCCAGCAGCTTATCTCGGGGAGATACCGGGGAGCTGTTTTTT; CDR3: CASSLSRGDTGELFF
V: TRBV4-2; size: NA; length: 16; D: TRBD2; J: TRBJ2-7; DNA: TGTGCCAGCAGCCAAGTAGTGGCGGGGGGGCGCCACGAGCAGTACTTC; CDR3: CASSQVVAGGRHEQYF
V: TRBV5-1; size: many; length: 14; D: NA; J: TRBJ1-1; DNA: TGCGCCACCCGCGGGGGCAGCAAGAGCACTGAAGCTTTCTTT; CDR3: CATRGGSKSTEAFF
V: TRBV5-1; size: many; length: 16; D: NA; J: TRBJ2-7; DNA: TGCGCCAGCAGCTCAGGACAGCGTCCCCTCTCCTACGAGCAGTACTTC; CDR3: CASSSGQRPLSYEQYF
V: TRBV20-1; size: many; length: 16; D: NA; J: TRBJ2-1; DNA: TGCAGTGCTGCCCCCGGGACCGCTAGCTCCTACAATGAGCAGTTCTTC; CDR3: CSAAPGTASSYNEQFF
V: TRBV29-1; size: many; length: 13; D: TRBD1; J: TRBJ2-1; DNA: TGCAGCGTTGACCGGACAGGGTATCATGAGCAGTTCTTC; CDR3: CSVDRTGYHEQFF
V: TRBV12-3/TRBV12-4; size: NA; length: 11; D: NA; J: TRBJ1-1; DNA: TGTGCCAGCATTTCCTACATTGAAGCCTTCTTT; CDR3: CASISYIEAFF
V: TRBV9; size: many; length: 15; D: NA; J: TRBJ2-2; DNA: TGTGCCAGCAGCGTAGGGTCGGGTGACACCGGGGAGCTGTTTTTT; CDR3: CASSVGSGDTGELFF
V: TRBV5-1; size: many; length: 17; D: TRBD1; J: TRBJ2-2; DNA: TGCGCCAGCAGCGACGACAGGGGGACAGCGTACACCGGGGAGCTGTTTTTT; CDR3: CASSDDRGTAYTGELFF
V: TRBV27; size: many; length: 14; D: TRBD2; J: TRBJ2-4; DNA: TGTGCCAGCAGAAAAGCGGGGGCCAAAAACATTCAGTACTTC; CDR3: CASRKAGAKNIQYF
V: TRBV4-1; size: many; length: 15; D: TRBD2; J: TRBJ2-5; DNA: TGCGCCAGCAGCTCTGGACTAGCGGACCAAGAGACCCAGTACTTC; CDR3: CASSSGLADQETQYF
V: TRBV5-1; size: many; length: 14; D: NA; J: TRBJ2-5; DNA: TGCGCCAGCAGCTTGGGGAGGGAACAAGAGACCCAGTACTTC; CDR3: CASSLGREQETQYF
V: TRBV5-1; size: many; length: 14; D: NA; J: TRBJ2-3; DNA: TGCGCCAGCAGCTCGGGACCGAGCACAGATACGCAGTATTTT; CDR3: CASSSGPSTDTQYF
V: TRBV10-3; size: many; length: 11; D: NA; J: TRBJ2-7; DNA: TGTGCCACCGTTTCCCACCCGCGATGGGACTTC; CDR3: CATVSHPRWDF
V: TRBV6-2/TRBV6-3; size: many; length: 14; D: NA; J: TRBJ1-1; DNA: TGTGCCAGCAGTTTGACGGGCCTTAGGACTGAAGCTTTCTTT; CDR3: CASSLTGLRTEAFF
V: TRBV12-3/TRBV12-4; size: many; length: 14; D: TRBD1; J: TRBJ1-1; DNA: TGTGCCAGCAGTCGACAGGGGTTGGACACTGAAGCTTTCTTT; CDR3: CASSRQGLDTEAFF
V: TRBV20-1; size: NA; length: 13; D: TRBD1; J: TRBJ1-6; DNA: TGCAGTGCTCCAGGACAGGGGAACTCACCCCTCCACTTT; CDR3: CSAPGQGNSPLHF
V: TRBV25-1; size: NA; length: 15; D: NA; J: TRBJ2-1; DNA: TGTGCCAGCAGTGAACGAGCTGCGACCAACAATGAGCAGTTCTTC; CDR3: CASSERAATNNEQFF
V: TRBV7-2; size: many; length: 17; D: TRBD1; J: TRBJ1-2; DNA: TGTGCCAGCAGCCGGGGGTTGCCGAGACAGGGTATACGGGGCTACACCTTC; CDR3: CASSRGLPRQGIRGYTF
V: TRBV6-2/TRBV6-3; size: many; length: 16; D: NA; J: TRBJ1-3; DNA: TGTGCCAGCAGAAAGATACCCGGGGCCTCTGGAAACACCATATATTTT; CDR3: CASRKIPGASGNTIYF
V: TRBV24-1; size: many; length: 13; D: TRBD1; J: TRBJ2-3; DNA: TGTGCCATCTCACAGGGGGCAAAAGATACGCAGTATTTT; CDR3: CAISQGAKDTQYF
V: TRBV15; size: many; length: 16; D: NA; J: TRBJ1-4; DNA: TGTGCCACCAGCAGAGATGGGTGGGCAACTAATGAAAAACTGTTTTTT; CDR3: CATSRDGWATNEKLFF
V: TRBV5-1; size: NA; length: 14; D: TRBD1; J: TRBJ1-5; DNA: TGCGCCAGCAGCCCAGGGGGGAAGGATCAGCCCCAGCATTTT; CDR3: CASSPGGKDQPQHF
V: TRBV9; size: many; length: 14; D: TRBD1; J: TRBJ1-2; DNA: TGTGCCAGCAGCGCGGGGGGACAGGCAAGGAGCTACACCTTC; CDR3: CASSAGGQARSYTF
V: TRBV15; size: NA; length: 14; D: TRBD1; J: TRBJ1-2; DNA: TGTGCCACCAGCGTCCCAGGGGGATATAATGGCTACACCTTC; CDR3: CATSVPGGYNGYTF
V: TRBV4-1; size: many; length: 17; D: NA; J: TRBJ2-7; DNA: TGCGCCAGCAGCCAAGCGCAACTAGAATTTACAGCCTACGAGCAGTACTTC; CDR3: CASSQAQLEFTAYEQYF
V: TRBV4-3; size: NA; length: 16; D: TRBD2; J: TRBJ2-3; DNA: TGCGCCAGCAGCCAAGATAGAAGCGGGGGAGCAGATACGCAGTATTTT; CDR3: CASSQDRSGGADTQYF
V: TRBV5-1; size: NA; length: 14; D: NA; J: TRBJ2-7; DNA: TGCGCCAGCAGCTTATTAGGCGGGGAGAGCGACCAGTACTTC; CDR3: CASSLLGGESDQYF
V: TRBV18; size: NA; length: 17; D: TRBD2; J: TRBJ2-3; DNA: TGTGCCAGCTCACCCGATTTAGTTACTAGCGGGACAGATACGCAGTATTTT; CDR3: CASSPDLVTSGTDTQYF